This TCR beta chain was documented in a study of blood T cell repertoires in COVID-19. As for the study in general: Samples came from the United States, Italy and Spain, spanning acute and convalescent COVID-19.

This clone was seen only a few times. V was trimmed by 5 bases and J by 5 bases, leaving 11 bases between them. Germline values: CDR1 SGHKS, CDR2 YYEKEE (reference sequence). CDR3 size: 14 residues. Here immunoSEQ multiplex PCR was the method, and the copy in TCRdb shows in-frame clones only, minus some. The sample shows 100,000 to 150,000 clones, approximately 80% of them seen only once. The sequenced material came from peripheral blood. The TCR sequence derives from a woman in her 50s with acute or convalescent COVID-19. The chain uses TRBV5-5 and TRBJ1-6; no firm D call. DNA of the CDR3: TGTGCCAGCAGACCTGGAGGTAATAATTCACCCCTCCACTTT. Protein sequence: CASRPGGNNSPLHF.